One sample yielded the 3 T cell receptor beta chains listed below, sequenced in a study of graft-versus-host responses after intestinal transplantation. The protocol was immunoSEQ multiplex PCR, while the TCRdb copy is restricted to in-frame clones and leaves out a portion. The sample consists of roughly 40,000 clones, 93% of them appearing once. The sequencing here drew on PBMCs, taken approximately 700 days after intestinal transplantation. The origin of the receptors is a human patient who received an intestinal transplant, so some T cells may come from the graft donor.

The chain combines TRBV28 with TRBJ1-6; 9 bases are shared with TRBD1. The V and J ends lost 2 bases and 5 bases, in that order; junction bases with no gene match: 7. The CDR3 is made up of 17 amino acids. CDR1 MDHEN and CDR2 SYDVKM come from the germline V gene. CDR3 bases: TGTGCCAGCAGTTTACCTGACAGGGGGTTTCATAATTCACCCCTCCACTTT. Protein: CASSLPDRGFHNSPLHF.

The chain carries TRBV4-1 and TRBJ1-3, with TRBD1 as a possible D gene (6 bases). Germline V lookup: CDR1 MGHRA, CDR2 YSYEKL. The CDR3 consists of 16 residues. V lost 2 bases and J 4 bases, leaving 15 bases between the germline ends. The DNA of the CDR3 is TGCGCCAGCAGCCAAAGGACAGAGACTGCCGGAAACACCATATATTTT. Its translation is CASSQRTETAGNTIYF.

This sequence joins TRBV19 and TRBJ2-7, with 11 bases fitting TRBD1. There are 14 residues in the CDR3. V lost 3 bases, J lost 4 bases, and 2 bases stayed unmatched. Per germline, CDR1 LNHDA and CDR2 SQIVND (reference sequence). In nucleotides, the CDR3 is TGTGCCAGTAGTATCGGACAGGGGGCTTACGAGCAGTACTTC. This translates into CASSIGQGAYEQYF.